Below, one TCR beta chain is given with its context. Its antigen is not identified. V was clipped by 5 bases and J by 2 bases; unmatched bases: 7. Germline CDR1 and CDR2: SGHAT and FQNNGV. The CDR3 is 16 residues long. RNA was extracted and reverse transcribed into cDNA as the sequencing template. Produced via immunoSEQ multiplex PCR; TCRdb's table is partial and in-frame only. The sample holds about 150,000 clones, approximately 56% seen once. Sorting separated CD4+ and CD8+ T cells out of PBMCs. The data were obtained in a study of CD8+ T cells in alopecia areata. General study findings and limits: Mouse data revealed clearer TCR sharing than patient data did, a gap possibly tied to HLA. Scalp sequencing also captures normal skin's resident alphabeta T cells. Higher clonality than in normal scalp was seen in lesional scalp, especially alopecia totalis/universalis.

The origin of this receptor is a human donor in good health. The V and J genes are TRBV11-2 and TRBJ2-3, with TRBD1 identical over 10 bases. The sequencing input was CD8+ T cells sorted from blood. The CDR3 coding sequence is TGTGCCAGCAGCCCCAGGGACAGGGGATTCACAGATACGCAGTATTTT. It yields the protein CASSPRDRGFTDTQYF. Filled out from reference TRBV11-2 and TRBJ2-3, the complete variable domain reads EAGVAQSPRYKIIEKRQSVAFWCNPISGHATLYWYQQILGQGPKLLIQFQNNGVVDDSQLPKDRFSAERLKGVDSTLKIQPAKLEDSAVYLCASSPRDRGFTDTQYFGPGTRLTVL.